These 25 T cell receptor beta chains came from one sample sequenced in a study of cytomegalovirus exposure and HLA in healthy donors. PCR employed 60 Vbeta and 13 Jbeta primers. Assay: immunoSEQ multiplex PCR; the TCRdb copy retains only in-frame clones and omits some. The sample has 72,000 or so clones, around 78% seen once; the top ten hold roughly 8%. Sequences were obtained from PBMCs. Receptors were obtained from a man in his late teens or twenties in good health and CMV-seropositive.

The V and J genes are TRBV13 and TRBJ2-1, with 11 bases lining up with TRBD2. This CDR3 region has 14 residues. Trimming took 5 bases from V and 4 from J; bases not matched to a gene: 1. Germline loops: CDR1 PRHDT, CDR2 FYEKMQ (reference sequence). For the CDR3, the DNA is TGTGCCAGCAGCCTAGCGGGGGGTTACAATGAGCAGTTCTTC. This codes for CASSLAGGYNEQFF.

The CDR3 loop reads CASSPGWSDTQYF. The DNA of the CDR3 is TGTGCCAGCAGTCCGGGGTGGTCCGATACGCAGTATTTT. This sequence joins TRBV6-5 and TRBJ2-3, with D perhaps TRBD2 (5 bases). The CDR3 totals 13 residues. Looked up from germline, CDR1 is MNHEY and CDR2 is SVGAGI. V lost 5 bases and J lost 6, with 12 bases in between.

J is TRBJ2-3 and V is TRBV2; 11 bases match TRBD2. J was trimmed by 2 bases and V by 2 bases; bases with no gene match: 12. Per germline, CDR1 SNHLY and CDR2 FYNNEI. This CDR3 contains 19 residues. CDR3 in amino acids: CASSETLRRLAGHTDTQYF. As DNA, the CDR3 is TGTGCCAGCAGTGAAACCCTCCGCAGACTAGCGGGACACACAGATACGCAGTATTTT.

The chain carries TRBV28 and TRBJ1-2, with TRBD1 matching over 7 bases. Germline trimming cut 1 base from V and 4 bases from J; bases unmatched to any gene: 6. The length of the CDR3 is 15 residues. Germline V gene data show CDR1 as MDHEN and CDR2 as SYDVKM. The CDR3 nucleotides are TGTGCCAGCAGTTTATCCCCCAGGGGGGCCTATGGCTACACCTTC. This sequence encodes CASSLSPRGAYGYTF.

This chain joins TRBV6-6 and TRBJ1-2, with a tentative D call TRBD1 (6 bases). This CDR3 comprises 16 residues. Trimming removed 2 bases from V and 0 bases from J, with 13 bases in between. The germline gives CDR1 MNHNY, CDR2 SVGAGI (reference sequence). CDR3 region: CASSYTGMLANYGYTF. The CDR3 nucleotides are TGTGCCAGCAGTTACACAGGGATGTTAGCTAACTATGGCTACACCTTC.

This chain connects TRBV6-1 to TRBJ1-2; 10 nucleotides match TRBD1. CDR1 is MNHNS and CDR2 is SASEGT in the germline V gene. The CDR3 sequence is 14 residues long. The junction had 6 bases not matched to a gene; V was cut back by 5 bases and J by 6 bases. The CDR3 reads CASSSDRGRNGYTF. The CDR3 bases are TGTGCCAGCAGTAGTGACAGGGGGCGCAATGGCTACACCTTC.

The CDR3 sequence: CASSSQLYQETQYF. The CDR3 region has the DNA TGTGCCAGCAGCTCCCAGTTGTACCAAGAGACCCAGTACTTC. V and J are TRBV7-9 and TRBJ2-5; D remains unclear. This CDR3 has 14 amino acids. Germline V gives CDR1 SEHNR, CDR2 FQNEAQ (reference sequence). Trimming took off 4 bases at V and 0 bases at J, with 9 bases between the two ends.

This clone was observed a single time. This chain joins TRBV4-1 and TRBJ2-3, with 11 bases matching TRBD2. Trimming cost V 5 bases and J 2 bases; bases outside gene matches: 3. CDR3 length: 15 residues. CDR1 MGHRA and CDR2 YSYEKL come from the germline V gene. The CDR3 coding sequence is TGCGCCAGCAGCGTACTAGCGGGAGTCACAGATACGCAGTATTTT. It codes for CASSVLAGVTDTQYF.

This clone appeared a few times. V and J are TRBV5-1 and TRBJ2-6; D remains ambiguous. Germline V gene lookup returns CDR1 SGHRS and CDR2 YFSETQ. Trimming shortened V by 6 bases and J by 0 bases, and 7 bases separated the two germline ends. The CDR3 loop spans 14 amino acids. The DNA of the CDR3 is TGCGCCAGCACTCCAGGCTCTGGGGCCAACGTCCTGACTTTC. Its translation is CASTPGSGANVLTF.

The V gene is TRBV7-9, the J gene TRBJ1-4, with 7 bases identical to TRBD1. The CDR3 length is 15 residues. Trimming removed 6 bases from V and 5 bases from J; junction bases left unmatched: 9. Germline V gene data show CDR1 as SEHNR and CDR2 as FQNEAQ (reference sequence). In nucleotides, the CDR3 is TGTGCCAGCAGAAATACAGGGGCTTCCAATGAAAAACTGTTTTTT. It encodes CASRNTGASNEKLFF.

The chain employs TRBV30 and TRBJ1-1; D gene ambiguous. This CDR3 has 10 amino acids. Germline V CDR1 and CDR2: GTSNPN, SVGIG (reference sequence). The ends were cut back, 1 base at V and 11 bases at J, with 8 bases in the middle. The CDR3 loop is CAWSENTAFF. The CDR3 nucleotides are TGTGCCTGGAGTGAAAACACCGCTTTCTTT.

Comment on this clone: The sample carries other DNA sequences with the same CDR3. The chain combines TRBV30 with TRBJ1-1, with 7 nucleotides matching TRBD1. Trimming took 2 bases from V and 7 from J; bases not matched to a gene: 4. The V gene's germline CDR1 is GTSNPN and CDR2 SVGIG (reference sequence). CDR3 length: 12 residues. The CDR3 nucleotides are TGTGCCTGGAGTTCGACAGGGCTTGAAGCTTTCTTT. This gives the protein CAWSSTGLEAFF.

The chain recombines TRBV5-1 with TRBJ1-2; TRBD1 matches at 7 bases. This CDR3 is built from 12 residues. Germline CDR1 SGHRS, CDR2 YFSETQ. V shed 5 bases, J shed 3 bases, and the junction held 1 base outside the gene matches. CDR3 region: CASRTGDYGYTF. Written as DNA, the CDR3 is TGCGCCAGCAGAACAGGGGACTATGGCTACACCTTC.

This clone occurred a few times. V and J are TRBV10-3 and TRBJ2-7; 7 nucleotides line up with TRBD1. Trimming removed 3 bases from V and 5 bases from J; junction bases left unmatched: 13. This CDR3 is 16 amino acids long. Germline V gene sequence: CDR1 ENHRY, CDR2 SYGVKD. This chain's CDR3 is CAISDALKGALDEQYF. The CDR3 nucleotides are TGTGCCATCAGTGACGCTTTGAAGGGGGCTCTGGACGAGCAGTACTTC.

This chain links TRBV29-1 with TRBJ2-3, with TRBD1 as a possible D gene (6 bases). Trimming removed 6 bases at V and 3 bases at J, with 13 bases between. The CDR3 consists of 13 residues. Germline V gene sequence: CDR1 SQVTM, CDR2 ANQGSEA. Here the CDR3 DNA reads TGCAGCGTCTCCGGGACACTAACAGATACGCAGTATTTT. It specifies CSVSGTLTDTQYF.

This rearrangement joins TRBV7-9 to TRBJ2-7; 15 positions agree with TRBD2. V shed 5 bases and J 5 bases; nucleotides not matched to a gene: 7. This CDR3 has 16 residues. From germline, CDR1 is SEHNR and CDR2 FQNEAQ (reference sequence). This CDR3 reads CASSRGLAGGGDEQYF. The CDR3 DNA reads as TGTGCCAGCAGCCGGGGACTAGCGGGAGGAGGGGACGAGCAGTACTTC.

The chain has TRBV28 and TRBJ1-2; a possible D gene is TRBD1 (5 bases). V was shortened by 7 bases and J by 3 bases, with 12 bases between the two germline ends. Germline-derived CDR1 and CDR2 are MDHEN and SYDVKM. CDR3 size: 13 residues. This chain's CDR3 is CASNLQGDYGYTF. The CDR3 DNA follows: TGTGCCAGCAACCTCCAGGGTGACTATGGCTACACCTTC.

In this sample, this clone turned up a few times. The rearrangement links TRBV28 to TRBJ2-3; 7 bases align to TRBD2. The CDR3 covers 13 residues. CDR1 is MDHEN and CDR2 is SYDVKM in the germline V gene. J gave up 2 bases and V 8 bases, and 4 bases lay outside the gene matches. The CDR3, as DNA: TGTGCCAGCTTCCGGGGGGACACAGATACGCAGTATTTT. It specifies CASFRGDTDTQYF.

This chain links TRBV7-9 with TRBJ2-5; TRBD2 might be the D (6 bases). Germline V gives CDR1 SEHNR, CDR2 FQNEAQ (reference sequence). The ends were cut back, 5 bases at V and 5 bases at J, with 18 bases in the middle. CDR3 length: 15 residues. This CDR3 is CASSPKVGGGETQYF. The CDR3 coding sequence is TGTGCCAGCAGCCCCAAGGTGGGGGGTGGGGAGACCCAGTACTTC. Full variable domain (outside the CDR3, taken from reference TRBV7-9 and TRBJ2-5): DTGVSQNPRHKITKRGQNVTFRCDPISEHNRLYWYRQTLGQGPEFLTYFQNEAQLEKSRLLSDRFSAERPKGSFSTLEIQRTEQGDSAMYLCASSPKVGGGETQYFGPGTRLLVL.

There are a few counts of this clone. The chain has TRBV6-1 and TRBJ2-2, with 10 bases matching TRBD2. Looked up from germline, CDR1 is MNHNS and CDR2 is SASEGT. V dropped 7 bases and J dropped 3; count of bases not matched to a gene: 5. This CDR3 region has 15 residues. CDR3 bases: TGTGCCAGCACCCGAGCGGGAGGGGACACCGGGGAGCTGTTTTTT. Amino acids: CASTRAGGDTGELFF.

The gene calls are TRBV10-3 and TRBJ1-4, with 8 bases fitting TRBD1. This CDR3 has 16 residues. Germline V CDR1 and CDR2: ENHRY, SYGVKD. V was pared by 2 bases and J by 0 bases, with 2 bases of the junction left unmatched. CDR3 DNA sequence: TGTGCCATCAGTGAGGGACAGGGAGCAACTAATGAAAAACTGTTTTTT. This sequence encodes CAISEGQGATNEKLFF.

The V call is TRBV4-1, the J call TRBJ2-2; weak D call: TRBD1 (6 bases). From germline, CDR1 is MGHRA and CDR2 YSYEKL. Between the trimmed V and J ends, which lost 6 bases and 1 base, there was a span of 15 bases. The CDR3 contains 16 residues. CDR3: CASSSQIGGNTGELFF. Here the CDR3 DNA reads TGCGCCAGCAGTAGCCAAATAGGGGGGAACACCGGGGAGCTGTTTTTT.

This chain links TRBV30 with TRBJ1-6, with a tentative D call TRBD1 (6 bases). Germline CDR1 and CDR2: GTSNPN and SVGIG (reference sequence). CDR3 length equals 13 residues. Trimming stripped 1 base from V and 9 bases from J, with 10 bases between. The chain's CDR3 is CAWSAQGSSPLHF. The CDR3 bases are TGTGCCTGGAGTGCACAGGGTAGTTCACCCCTCCACTTT.

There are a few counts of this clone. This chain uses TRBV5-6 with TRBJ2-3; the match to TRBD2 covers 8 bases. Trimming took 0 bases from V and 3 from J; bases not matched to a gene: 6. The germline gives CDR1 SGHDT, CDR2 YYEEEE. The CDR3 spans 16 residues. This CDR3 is CASSLVRGGRTDTQYF. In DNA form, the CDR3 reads TGTGCCAGCAGCTTGGTACGGGGGGGTAGGACAGATACGCAGTATTTT.

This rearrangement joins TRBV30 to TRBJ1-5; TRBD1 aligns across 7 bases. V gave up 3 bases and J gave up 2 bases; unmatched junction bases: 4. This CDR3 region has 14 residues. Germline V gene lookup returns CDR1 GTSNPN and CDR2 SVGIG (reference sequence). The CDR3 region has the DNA TGTGCCTGGAGCCTTACAGGGGGCAATCAGCCCCAGCATTTT. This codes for CAWSLTGGNQPQHF.